This T cell receptor (beta chain) came from a study of blood T cell repertoires in COVID-19. Overall study context: T cells, B-cell-depleted T cells, or PBMCs supplied cDNA or gDNA.

The germline CDR1 and CDR2 sequences are MDHEN and SYDVKM. The CDR3 totals 14 residues. Unmatched junction bases numbered 3, after V lost 2 bases and J lost 4 bases. Participant ages covered roughly 18 to 89 years across 24 US areas. Methods used by the authors: Scientists estimated how many nucleated cells there were by amplifying reference gene primers. The repertoire was sequenced with immunoSEQ multiplex PCR; TCRdb's copy has only in-frame clones and lacks some. That table furnishes V, J and clone size, whereas the DNA furnished D and trimming. The sample lists about 180,000 clones; around four fifths were seen once.

Sequences were obtained from PBMCs or T cells enriched from blood (not recorded which). The V and J genes are TRBV28 and TRBJ2-7, with TRBD1 matching 9 bases. This receptor was taken from a woman in her fifties or sixties who had recovered from COVID-19. CDR3 residues: CASSLGGQGYEQYF. The CDR3 DNA is TGTGCCAGCAGTTTAGGAGGACAGGGGTACGAGCAGTACTTC.